These T cell receptor beta chains were read from a single sample in a study of blood T cell repertoires in COVID-19. Sequencing was performed with immunoSEQ multiplex PCR; in TCRdb, only in-frame clones are kept and a portion is missing. The sample lists 15,000 to 20,000 clones; about 86% were seen once. The sequencing input was peripheral blood. Receptor source: a human donor in a cohort sampled during active COVID-19. CDR3s include the opening cysteine and the closing phenylalanine or tryptophan. A D gene is named only where the DNA matches it firmly. The size entry is marked missing in some rows and otherwise reads once, few, many or a size class.

cdr3_nt: TGTGCCAGCAGTTCCGGACAGGGACTAAACACTGAAGCTTTCTTT; cdr3_aa: CASSSGQGLNTEAFF; d_call: TRBD1; v_call: TRBV7-3; j_call: TRBJ1-1; cdr3_length: 15; clone_size: NA
cdr3_nt: TGCAGCGCCCAAAGGGGAATTACGAACACCGGGGAGCTGTTTTTT; cdr3_aa: CSAQRGITNTGELFF; d_call: NA; v_call: TRBV29-1; j_call: TRBJ2-2; cdr3_length: 15; clone_size: NA
cdr3_nt: TGTGCCAGTACCGGTCCCGGGGGGTTCTCTGGAAACACCATATATTTT; cdr3_aa: CASTGPGGFSGNTIYF; d_call: NA; v_call: TRBV19; j_call: TRBJ1-3; cdr3_length: 16; clone_size: few
cdr3_nt: TGTGCCAGCAGCGTAGAGGGGGGAGCGGGATTGAGTACTGAAGCTTTCTTT; cdr3_aa: CASSVEGGAGLSTEAFF; d_call: NA; v_call: TRBV9; j_call: TRBJ1-1; cdr3_length: 17; clone_size: once
cdr3_nt: TGCGCCAGCAGCCGCGACAGGGTGGACGGCTACACCTTC; cdr3_aa: CASSRDRVDGYTF; d_call: TRBD1; v_call: TRBV10-1; j_call: TRBJ1-2; cdr3_length: 13; clone_size: NA
cdr3_nt: TGCGCCAGCAGCTTGACGGTTGGCGGAGGTGGCTACAATGAGCAGTTCTTC; cdr3_aa: CASSLTVGGGGYNEQFF; d_call: NA; v_call: TRBV5-1; j_call: TRBJ2-1; cdr3_length: 17; clone_size: NA
cdr3_nt: TGTGCCAGCAAACGGTACAATCAGCCCCAGCATTTT; cdr3_aa: CASKRYNQPQHF; d_call: NA; v_call: TRBV6-4; j_call: TRBJ1-5; cdr3_length: 12; clone_size: NA
cdr3_nt: TGTGCCAGCGGCCTGCCGGGGTCTGAAGCTTTCTTT; cdr3_aa: CASGLPGSEAFF; d_call: NA; v_call: TRBV6-6; j_call: TRBJ1-1; cdr3_length: 12; clone_size: NA
cdr3_nt: TGTGCCAGCAGTGACTCCATCCTGATAGCGGGGGCACCCACAGATACGCAGTATTTT; cdr3_aa: CASSDSILIAGAPTDTQYF; d_call: TRBD2; v_call: TRBV6-4; j_call: TRBJ2-3; cdr3_length: 19; clone_size: NA
cdr3_nt: TGTGCCAGCAGTTTAATAGTAGGGGGTTACGAGCAGTACTTC; cdr3_aa: CASSLIVGGYEQYF; d_call: NA; v_call: TRBV28; j_call: TRBJ2-7; cdr3_length: 14; clone_size: NA
cdr3_nt: TGTGCTAGTGGGGTGAGCGGGCCCCAGCATTTT; cdr3_aa: CASGVSGPQHF; d_call: NA; v_call: TRBV12-5; j_call: TRBJ1-5; cdr3_length: 11; clone_size: NA
cdr3_nt: TGTGCCAGCAGTGCAGGGATAGGGACTGAAGCTTTCTTT; cdr3_aa: CASSAGIGTEAFF; d_call: NA; v_call: TRBV2; j_call: TRBJ1-1; cdr3_length: 13; clone_size: once
cdr3_nt: TGCGCCAGCAGCTACCGGACTAGCGGGGGGAGTAGCACAGATACGCAGTATTTT; cdr3_aa: CASSYRTSGGSSTDTQYF; d_call: TRBD2; v_call: TRBV5-1; j_call: TRBJ2-3; cdr3_length: 18; clone_size: NA
cdr3_nt: TGTGCCAGCAGCCCTAGGACAGGAGGATCACCCCTCCACTTT; cdr3_aa: CASSPRTGGSPLHF; d_call: TRBD1; v_call: TRBV11-1; j_call: TRBJ1-6; cdr3_length: 14; clone_size: NA
cdr3_nt: TGCGCCAGCAGCTTAACCCTAGCGGGGGGGCCCGGGGAGCTGTTTTTT; cdr3_aa: CASSLTLAGGPGELFF; d_call: TRBD2; v_call: TRBV5-1; j_call: TRBJ2-2; cdr3_length: 16; clone_size: NA
cdr3_nt: TGTGCCAGCAGCTTGGATCGAGTAGCCCCATACAATGAGCAGTTCTTC; cdr3_aa: CASSLDRVAPYNEQFF; d_call: NA; v_call: TRBV5-4; j_call: TRBJ2-1; cdr3_length: 16; clone_size: NA
cdr3_nt: TGCAGCGTTGAACTTGGGGGACAGGGGTGGTACAATGAGCAGTTCTTC; cdr3_aa: CSVELGGQGWYNEQFF; d_call: TRBD1; v_call: TRBV29-1; j_call: TRBJ2-1; cdr3_length: 16; clone_size: once
cdr3_nt: TGCGCCAGCAGCTTTCTCTTAGCGAAGTTCGCAGATACGCAGTATTTT; cdr3_aa: CASSFLLAKFADTQYF; d_call: NA; v_call: TRBV5-1; j_call: TRBJ2-3; cdr3_length: 16; clone_size: NA
cdr3_nt: TGTGCCAGCAGCTTGACGGGGTCGGCTGAAGCTTTCTTT; cdr3_aa: CASSLTGSAEAFF; d_call: NA; v_call: TRBV5-8; j_call: TRBJ1-1; cdr3_length: 13; clone_size: NA
cdr3_nt: TGTGCCAGCAGCGCGGGGGAAAGTACCGGGGAGCTGTTTTTT; cdr3_aa: CASSAGESTGELFF; d_call: TRBD2; v_call: TRBV3-1/TRBV3-2; j_call: TRBJ2-2; cdr3_length: 14; clone_size: NA
cdr3_nt: TGTGCCAGCAGCCTGGGACTAGTAGTATTCGGTGAGCAGTTCTTC; cdr3_aa: CASSLGLVVFGEQFF; d_call: TRBD2; v_call: TRBV7-9; j_call: TRBJ2-1; cdr3_length: 15; clone_size: NA
cdr3_nt: TGTGCCAGCAGTGAATGGGCAGGGGGTAACTATGGCTACACCTTC; cdr3_aa: CASSEWAGGNYGYTF; d_call: TRBD1; v_call: TRBV25-1; j_call: TRBJ1-2; cdr3_length: 15; clone_size: NA
cdr3_nt: TGTGCCAGCAGCGGGGGTAGCGGGGATAACCGCGATCAGCAGTATTTT; cdr3_aa: CASSGGSGDNRDQQYF; d_call: TRBD2; v_call: TRBV9; j_call: TRBJ2-3; cdr3_length: 16; clone_size: NA
cdr3_nt: TGTGCCAGCAGTCACAGGGGTGAGACCCAGTACTTC; cdr3_aa: CASSHRGETQYF; d_call: TRBD1; v_call: TRBV7-9; j_call: TRBJ2-5; cdr3_length: 12; clone_size: NA
cdr3_nt: TGTGCCAGTAGTGTGACAGTCGTTTGGACTGAAGCTTTCTTT; cdr3_aa: CASSVTVVWTEAFF; d_call: NA; v_call: TRBV19; j_call: TRBJ1-1; cdr3_length: 14; clone_size: NA
cdr3_nt: TGTGCCAGCAGTTACTTTCCGGGACAGGGGATGAACACTGAAGCTTTCTTT; cdr3_aa: CASSYFPGQGMNTEAFF; d_call: TRBD1; v_call: TRBV6-2/TRBV6-3; j_call: TRBJ1-1; cdr3_length: 17; clone_size: NA
cdr3_nt: TGCGCCAGCAGCCAAGCTGACAGCAACTATGGCTACACCTTC; cdr3_aa: CASSQADSNYGYTF; d_call: NA; v_call: TRBV4-1; j_call: TRBJ1-2; cdr3_length: 14; clone_size: NA
cdr3_nt: TGTGCCACCAGCAGAGATGGAGCCCAATTCAATGAGCAGTTCTTC; cdr3_aa: CATSRDGAQFNEQFF; d_call: NA; v_call: TRBV15; j_call: TRBJ2-1; cdr3_length: 15; clone_size: NA
cdr3_nt: TGTGCCATCAGTGAGTTGCGGGGTAGGGGCACAGATACGCAGTATTTT; cdr3_aa: CAISELRGRGTDTQYF; d_call: NA; v_call: TRBV10-3; j_call: TRBJ2-3; cdr3_length: 16; clone_size: once
cdr3_nt: TGTGCCAGCAGCGTAGAGCCTAGCGGGGGGATAGAGACCCAGTACTTC; cdr3_aa: CASSVEPSGGIETQYF; d_call: TRBD2; v_call: TRBV9; j_call: TRBJ2-5; cdr3_length: 16; clone_size: NA
cdr3_nt: TGTGCCAGTAGTATAGATGGGGCAGGGAATGAGCAGTTCTTC; cdr3_aa: CASSIDGAGNEQFF; d_call: NA; v_call: TRBV19; j_call: TRBJ2-1; cdr3_length: 14; clone_size: NA
cdr3_nt: TGTGCCAGCAGTGATACGGGGAACACTGAAGCTTTCTTT; cdr3_aa: CASSDTGNTEAFF; d_call: NA; v_call: TRBV2; j_call: TRBJ1-1; cdr3_length: 13; clone_size: NA
cdr3_nt: TGTGCCAGTAGTACAGGGTACGCTCATCAGCCCCAGCATTTT; cdr3_aa: CASSTGYAHQPQHF; d_call: NA; v_call: TRBV19; j_call: TRBJ1-5; cdr3_length: 14; clone_size: NA
cdr3_nt: TGTGCCAGCAGTTACCGACTAGCGGGAGGTGGGGCCTACAATGAGCAGTTCTTC; cdr3_aa: CASSYRLAGGGAYNEQFF; d_call: TRBD2; v_call: TRBV6-2/TRBV6-3; j_call: TRBJ2-1; cdr3_length: 18; clone_size: NA
cdr3_nt: TGTGCCAGCAGCTTAGGGTCTAGCGGGGGGGCGTACAATGAGCAGTTCTTC; cdr3_aa: CASSLGSSGGAYNEQFF; d_call: TRBD2; v_call: TRBV7-7; j_call: TRBJ2-1; cdr3_length: 17; clone_size: once
cdr3_nt: TGCGCCAGCAGCCAAGAACGGGGGTTGGATCAGCCCCAGCATTTT; cdr3_aa: CASSQERGLDQPQHF; d_call: NA; v_call: TRBV4-3; j_call: TRBJ1-5; cdr3_length: 15; clone_size: NA
cdr3_nt: TGCGCCAGCAGGAAAGGGGGCGGGACTAGCCCCCACAATGAGCAGTTCTTC; cdr3_aa: CASRKGGGTSPHNEQFF; d_call: TRBD2; v_call: TRBV5-1; j_call: TRBJ2-1; cdr3_length: 17; clone_size: NA
cdr3_nt: TGTGCCAGCTCACCCGACATGTCCACTGAAGCTTTCTTT; cdr3_aa: CASSPDMSTEAFF; d_call: NA; v_call: TRBV18; j_call: TRBJ1-1; cdr3_length: 13; clone_size: NA
cdr3_nt: TGTGCCAGCTCACCATCGACAGGGTTAGCTGAAGCTTTCTTT; cdr3_aa: CASSPSTGLAEAFF; d_call: TRBD1; v_call: TRBV18; j_call: TRBJ1-1; cdr3_length: 14; clone_size: NA
cdr3_nt: TGTGCCAGTAGTACCCCATATGCGGTAAGCAATCAGCCCCAGCATTTT; cdr3_aa: CASSTPYAVSNQPQHF; d_call: NA; v_call: TRBV19; j_call: TRBJ1-5; cdr3_length: 16; clone_size: NA
cdr3_nt: TGTGCCAGTAGTAATCGGACAGGGAAAGATACGCAGTATTTT; cdr3_aa: CASSNRTGKDTQYF; d_call: TRBD1; v_call: TRBV19; j_call: TRBJ2-3; cdr3_length: 14; clone_size: NA
cdr3_nt: TGCAGCGTCGAGGGGGTAGGGGGTAACTCAGATACGCAGTATTTT; cdr3_aa: CSVEGVGGNSDTQYF; d_call: NA; v_call: TRBV29-1; j_call: TRBJ2-3; cdr3_length: 15; clone_size: NA
cdr3_nt: TGTGCCAGCAGTGAAGTCCCTAGCGGTTTAGCCAAAAACATTCAGTACTTC; cdr3_aa: CASSEVPSGLAKNIQYF; d_call: TRBD2; v_call: TRBV2; j_call: TRBJ2-4; cdr3_length: 17; clone_size: NA